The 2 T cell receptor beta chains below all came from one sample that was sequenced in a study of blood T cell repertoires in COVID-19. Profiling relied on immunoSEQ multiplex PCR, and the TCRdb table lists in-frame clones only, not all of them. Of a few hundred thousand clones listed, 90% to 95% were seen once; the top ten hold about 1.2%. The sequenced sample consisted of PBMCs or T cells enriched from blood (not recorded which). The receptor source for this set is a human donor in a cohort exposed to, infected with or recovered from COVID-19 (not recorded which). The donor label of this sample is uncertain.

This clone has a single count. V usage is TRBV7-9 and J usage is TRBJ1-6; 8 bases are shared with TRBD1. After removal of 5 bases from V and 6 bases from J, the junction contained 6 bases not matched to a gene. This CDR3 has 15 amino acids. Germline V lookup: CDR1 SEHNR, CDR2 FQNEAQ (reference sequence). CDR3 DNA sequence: TGTGCCAGCAGCCTTGGACAGGGTGGTAATTCACCCCTCCACTTT. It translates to CASSLGQGGNSPLHF.

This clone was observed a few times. CDR3 residues: CASSPDGGYYEQYF. In DNA form, the CDR3 reads TGTGCCAGCAGCCCCGACGGCGGATACTACGAGCAGTACTTC. The chain has TRBV7-9 and TRBJ2-7; no reliable D call. Germline CDR1 reads SEHNR; CDR2 reads FQNEAQ (reference sequence). V dropped 5 bases and J dropped 3 bases, with 14 bases sitting between them. The CDR3 is 14 residues long.